This TCR beta chain was sequenced for a study of blood T cell repertoires in COVID-19. This clone was recorded only once. Using immunoSEQ multiplex PCR, the repertoire was profiled, and TCRdb retains in-frame clones only, with some absent. The sample consists of some 70,000 clones, 80% to 90% of them appearing once. Germline V gives CDR1 MGHRA, CDR2 YSYEKL. With 4 bases clipped from V and 7 bases from J, the junction kept 16 bases outside the gene matches. The CDR3 has 18 residues. This TCR was recovered from a man aged 50-59 years with acute or convalescent COVID-19. The rearrangement uses TRBV4-1 and TRBJ2-1, with TRBD2 matching 10 bases. The sample was peripheral blood. CDR3 protein: CASSPQLAGGGPKNEQFF. The DNA for the CDR3 is TGCGCCAGCAGCCCTCAATTAGCGGGAGGAGGACCTAAGAATGAGCAGTTCTTC.